Each of the 14 T cell receptor beta chains below was sequenced from the same sample in a study of low-dose radiotherapy and immunotherapy resistance in tumors. First-strand cDNA relied on TRAV- and TRBV-specific primers spanning alpha and beta chains. TCRs underwent roughly 19 PCR cycles of amplification with a constant-region primer and V-primer adapter. Each CDR3 protein is one row after TCRdb ran MiXCR on the reads. This sample carries 80,000 or so distinct CDR3 sequences, 17% of them seen once, and the ten largest clones take approximately 1.5%. The time point: after trial treatment. The treatment was: LDRT plus nivolumab, ipilimumab, low-dose cyclophosphamide and aspirin (RACIN trial). The sample in question was PBMCs, obtained after low-dose radiotherapy plus immunotherapy. These receptors were taken from a male donor with prostate cancer.

By share, this clonotype ranks as medium-sized. The gene calls are TRBV5-1 and TRBJ2-1; no clear D gene. Trimming shortened V by 0 bases and J by 6 bases, and 13 bases separated the two germline ends. This CDR3 region has 15 residues. The V gene's germline CDR1 is SGHRS and CDR2 YFSETQ. CDR3 sequence (DNA): TGCGCCAGCAGCTTGGAAGTTTCGAGCGTCAATGAGCAGTTCTTC. Protein sequence: CASSLEVSSVNEQFF. Variable domain in full (rest from reference TRBV5-1 and TRBJ2-1): KAGVTQTPRYLIKTRGQQVTLSCSPISGHRSVSWYQQTPGQGLQFLFEYFSETQRNKGNFPGRFSGRQFSNSRSEMNVSTLELGDSALYLCASSLEVSSVNEQFFGPGTRLTVL.

A word on this clonotype: One end of the junction varies from germline; a read error may be responsible. The J gene is TRBJ1-1, the V gene TRBV7-2, with D uncertain. The CDR3 spans 15 residues. The V gene's germline CDR1 is SGHTA and CDR2 FQGNSA. CDR3 in amino acids: CASSFGPGKNTEAFF. The CDR3 nucleotides are TGCGCCAGCAGCTTTGGCCCCGGAAAAAACACTGAAGCTTTCTTT.

This clonotype was counted a few times. A far larger clone is one nucleotide away, so this likely arose from a read error. This chain uses TRBV6-8 with TRBJ2-1; D is perhaps TRBD2 (6 bases). The germline gives CDR1 MNHGY, CDR2 SAAAGT. This CDR3 has 16 residues. The CDR3 sequence: CVSRRSREYLYNEQFF. Written as DNA, the CDR3 is TGTGTCAGCAGACGCTCCCGGGAGTACCTATACAATGAGCAGTTCTTC.

This clonotype has at least ten counts. The chain links TRBV4-1 to TRBJ2-3; D unresolved. Germline V CDR1 and CDR2: MGHRA, YSYEKL. The CDR3 totals 16 residues. V shed 4 bases and J shed 1 base, with 15 bases lying between them. CDR3 region: CASSPSVTVGTDTQYF. In DNA form, the CDR3 reads TGCGCCAGCAGCCCCAGCGTCACGGTGGGCACAGATACGCAGTATTTT.

This clonotype has at least ten counts. The rearrangement joins TRBV5-4 to TRBJ2-1; 12 positions agree with TRBD2. This CDR3 comprises 15 residues. Losses at the gene ends were 0 bases for V and 9 bases for J; bases not matched to a gene: 4. From germline, CDR1 is SGHNT and CDR2 YYREEE (reference sequence). For the CDR3, the DNA is TGTGCCAGCAGCTTGGAGCTAGCGGGAGGGCGTGAGCAGTTCTTC. Translation: CASSLELAGGREQFF.

This clonotype was seen at least ten times. This chain uses TRBV29-1 with TRBJ2-2; 10 bases fit TRBD2. The CDR3 totals 13 residues. CDR1 SQVTM and CDR2 ANQGSEA come from the germline V gene. The V gene end was trimmed by 4 bases and the J gene end by 7 bases; junction bases not matched to a gene: 3. The CDR3 here is CSVGTSGGGELFF. CDR3 in DNA: TGCAGCGTTGGGACTAGCGGTGGCGGGGAGCTGTTTTTT.

This clonotype was detected many times. CDR3 region: CASSLGGNSYNEQFF. CDR3 DNA: TGTGCCAGCAGCCTCGGCGGAAACTCCTACAATGAGCAGTTCTTC. The V and J genes are TRBV3-1 and TRBJ2-1; D is ambiguous. CDR1 LGHDT and CDR2 YNNKEL come from the germline V gene (reference sequence). Between the trimmed V and J ends, which lost 4 bases and 0 bases, there was a span of 10 bases. CDR3 length: 15 amino acids.

This clonotype was found many times. The V call is TRBV29-1, the J call TRBJ1-2; D gene ambiguous. CDR1 and CDR2 (germline): SQVTM, ANQGSEA. This CDR3 is built from 12 residues. Deletions cut 3 bases from V and 2 bases from J, with 7 bases between. CDR3 nucleotides: TGCAGCGTTGATGACGGGAACTATGGCTACACCTTC. Protein product: CSVDDGNYGYTF.

This clonotype was counted many times. The chain uses TRBV12-3 or TRBV12-4 and TRBJ2-3; 10 nucleotides align to TRBD2. V lost 6 bases, J lost 7 bases, and 10 bases stayed unmatched. The length of the CDR3 is 15 residues. The CDR3 loop reads CASSVAAGGGYTQYF. The CDR3 nucleotides read TGTGCCAGCAGCGTAGCAGCGGGAGGGGGGTATACGCAGTATTTT.

To note about this clonotype: A far larger clone is just one base off, so this is likely a read error. This chain joins TRBV4-1 and TRBJ2-7, with 11 bases identical to TRBD2. Germline V gene sequence: CDR1 MGHRA, CDR2 YSYEKL. The V segment lost 0 bases and the J segment 7 bases; nucleotides outside the gene matches: 11. The CDR3 extends over 17 amino acids. The chain's CDR3 is CASSQEIRTSGWDEQYF. The CDR3 nucleotides read TGCGCCAGCAGCCAAGAGATTCGGACTAGCGGGTGGGATGAGCAGTACTTC.

This clonotype was seen ten or more times. The V call is TRBV6-2 or TRBV6-3, the J call TRBJ2-2, with 9 bases matching TRBD2. V lost 8 bases, J lost 8 bases, and 6 bases stayed unmatched. CDR1 is MNHEY, CDR2 SVGEGT, per germline. The CDR3 totals 13 residues. Here the CDR3 DNA reads TGTGCCAGCCTTGGGACTAGCCCTGGGGAGCTGTTTTTT. Amino acid sequence: CASLGTSPGELFF.

This sequence joins TRBV25-1 and TRBJ2-2; D gene uncertain. Trimming took off 6 bases at V and 4 bases at J, with 12 bases between the two ends. The germline V gene has CDR1 MGHDK and CDR2 SYGVNS. This CDR3 region has 14 residues. This CDR3 is CASSADMITGELFF. As DNA, the CDR3 is TGTGCCAGCAGCGCCGACATGATCACCGGGGAGCTGTTTTTT.

This clonotype was detected ten times or more. The rearrangement links TRBV19 to TRBJ2-1; D call uncertain. This CDR3 contains 15 residues. Germline CDR1 and CDR2: LNHDA and SQIVND (reference sequence). V was trimmed by 7 bases and J by 1 base, leaving 14 bases between them. The CDR3 bases are TGTGCCAGTACGGACGGAAGCAGATCCTACAATGAGCAGTTCTTC. Protein: CASTDGSRSYNEQFF.

This clonotype was observed many times. A read error may account for a junction end that differs from germline. The J gene is TRBJ2-3, the V gene TRBV6-2 or TRBV6-3, with TRBD1 matching 12 bases. This CDR3 is built from 16 residues. Germline V lookup: CDR1 MNHEY, CDR2 SVGEGT. CDR3 region: CASSSTGTGGTNTQYF. DNA of the CDR3: TGTGCCAGCAGCTCTACCGGGACAGGGGGCACAAATACGCAGTATTTT.